Described below is a single TCR beta chain sequence and its context. This clonotype was seen a few times. No quality values exist for individual bases; no much larger clone is one base distant. The data stem from a study of T cells after yellow fever vaccination (dated by TCRdb to between 2019 and 2020). With regard to the full study: Libraries from fractions with low cell numbers were prepared with the SMART-Seq v4 Ultra Low Input RNA kit. Blood samples were taken at several timepoints before and after primary and secondary immunization, and bulk PBMC replicates and cell subsets were isolated. To track T-cell clones before and after primary and booster YFV17D yellow fever vaccination, bulk TCR alpha and beta repertoires were sequenced longitudinally. Two healthy male donors, one aged 18 to 30 and one aged 30 to 40 years, made up the cohort.

Per the publication, the treatment or condition label means: live attenuated yellow fever vaccine strain. PBMCs were isolated from peripheral blood using a standard Ficoll-Paque protocol. Epitope-specific CD8 T cells were sorted using a dextramer loaded with the yellow fever NS4B epitope peptide, with anti-CD3 and anti-CD8 staining. TriZol was used to extract RNA from bulk PBMCs, CD4 and CD8 fractions, and dextramer-positive and dextramer-negative fractions. What the research found in general, with its limitations: Because abundant contaminating clonotypes from the bulk population could be contained in FACS-sorted repertoires, computational filtering was required. Because only two donors were included in the study, the extent to which the findings can be generalized is limited. A small fraction of clonotypes showed up in both the CD4 and CD8 compartments, probably as a result of convergent recombination. After the booster, most of the clones that had expanded following primary vaccination were detected again (roughly 97% of CD4 and 80% to 90% of CD8), which suggests that memory was broadly maintained. Compared with the primary T-cell response, the secondary T-cell response was weaker but faster, peaking on day 5 rather than day 15.

TCR cDNA was made using 5'RACE template switching, a step that added a universal primer site and unique molecular identifiers. Priming for cDNA synthesis came from both the TCR alpha and TCR beta constant segments. Two PCR steps were used to amplify libraries, with sample barcodes and sequencing adapters being added in the second step. Sequencing of libraries was performed on Illumina HiSeq 2500 (2x100 bp) or NovaSeq (2x150 bp). For the original study's pipeline: Reads were demultiplexed and collapsed into UMI consensus sequences with MIGEC, and V(D)J alignment was performed with MiXCR. Clonotypes responding to the vaccine were identified with edgeR on replicate PBMC samples, with the criteria of FDR below 0.01 and a log2 fold change above 5 up to day 15. CD4 or CD8 identity was assigned to each bulk clonotype according to whether the clonotype was present at higher abundance in the sequenced CD4 repertoire or the sequenced CD8 repertoire. A clonotype counted as NS4B-specific if enriched at least 10-fold in dextramer-positive versus dextramer-negative fractions, with CD4-biased clonotypes left out. TCRdb's own reprocessing of the public reads used fastp at Q25 and MiXCR and kept productive beta chains. CDR3 protein sequences are deduplicated, and each keeps its most common genes and DNA. These V and J calls derive from TCRdb rather than the authors' analysis. The sample table shows over 65,000 distinct CDR3 sequences, and approximately 12% are seen once. The top ten constitute roughly 25% of the sample.

Trimming accounts for 4 bases at V and 7 bases at J, while the number of junction bases matched to no gene is 5. The CDR3 goes from the cysteine to the phenylalanine over 13 residues. Kept here is only the CDR3 DNA, which spans 39 bases and is read in frame from base 1. This sample comprised CD8+ T cells not binding an NS4B(214-222) dextramer, sorted from PBMCs, obtained 20 to 25 days after the first yellow fever vaccination. The sample's cell subset or site, from its label and the paper: NS4B epitope dextramer-negative CD8 T cells. This receptor was identified in a man aged 18 to 35 who received the YFV17D yellow fever vaccine. The sequence joins TRBV12-3 or TRBV12-4 to TRBJ1-2; the junction holds 8 bases that match TRBD1. The DNA is TGTGCCAGCAGTTCGACAGGGGAGCCTGGCTACACCTTC. Its coded protein is CASSSTGEPGYTF.